The 20 T cell receptor beta chains below all came from one sample that was sequenced in a study of monozygotic twins with inflammatory bowel disease (dated by TCRdb to between 2019 and 2020). Library creation used 5' RACE. Instrument on record: Illumina HiSeq 2500. One entry per CDR3 protein sequence results from the TCRdb reprocessing of the reads, with DNA left out. The sample's clone listing holds a few hundred thousand distinct CDR3 sequences. The top ten clones comprise roughly 2.6% of the sample. Sequences were obtained from blood. Every receptor here comes from a human donor with ulcerative colitis or Crohn's disease, or a healthy co-twin of an affected twin (not recorded which).

The J gene is TRBJ1-4, the V gene TRBV20-1. Germline-derived CDR1 and CDR2 are DFQATT and SNEGSKA (reference sequence). This CDR3 comprises 13 residues. The CDR3 region is CSARVRGGEKLFF.

CDR3 sequence: CASSLANRGQETQYF. The V gene is TRBV12-3 or TRBV12-4, the J gene TRBJ2-5; the TCRdb D gene call, TRBD1, has no DNA to confirm it. CDR3 length: 15 amino acids.

V and J are TRBV6-5 and TRBJ2-1; absent DNA, TCRdb's TRBD2 call cannot be checked. Germline CDR1 is MNHEY and CDR2 is SVGAGI. There are 16 residues in the CDR3. CDR3 in amino acids: CASYPRGGATHNEQFF.

The gene calls are TRBV19 and TRBJ2-7. From germline, CDR1 is LNHDA and CDR2 SQIVND (reference sequence). This CDR3 is 11 amino acids long. CDR3 region: CASRMGGEQYF.

V usage is TRBV29-1 and J usage is TRBJ2-2; TCRdb names TRBD2, which stays unverified in the absence of DNA. This CDR3 spans 18 amino acids. Germline V CDR1 and CDR2: SQVTM, ANQGSEA. The CDR3 loop reads CSVANSGGGIANTGELFF.

The chain is built from TRBV20-1 and TRBJ2-1; TCRdb designates TRBD2, a call that cannot be tested without DNA. The CDR3 has 13 amino acids. Per the germline V gene, CDR1 is DFQATT and CDR2 is SNEGSKA (reference sequence). CDR3 protein: CSAIGVGGDEQFF.

The chain links TRBV6-5 to TRBJ2-3; without DNA, the TCRdb call of TRBD2 cannot be checked. Germline CDR1 and CDR2: MNHEY and SVGAGI. The CDR3 loop spans 16 amino acids. CDR3 sequence: CASSYGSLVRGDTQYF.

The rearrangement joins TRBV20-1 to TRBJ2-5; as DNA is missing, the TRBD1 call by TCRdb cannot be tested. This CDR3 spans 13 amino acids. Per the germline V gene, CDR1 is DFQATT and CDR2 is SNEGSKA (reference sequence). Here the CDR3 reads CSAYVGGQETQYF.

Here the CDR3 reads CASSYSRTGLGPDTQYF. The chain employs TRBV6-2 or TRBV6-3 and TRBJ2-3; the TCRdb D gene call, TRBD1, has no DNA to confirm it. Germline V lookup: CDR1 MNHEY, CDR2 SVGEGT. The CDR3 has 17 residues.

This chain connects TRBV7-6 to TRBJ2-1; TCRdb designates TRBD2, a call that cannot be tested without DNA. Germline lookup yields CDR1 SGHVS and CDR2 FNYEAQ. The CDR3 contains 15 residues. The CDR3: CASSLARGGRRVLFF.

The V call is TRBV5-1, the J call TRBJ2-7; TCRdb calls TRBD1, which cannot be checked without DNA. CDR1 and CDR2 (germline): SGHRS, YFSETQ. The CDR3 runs 13 residues. The CDR3 here is CASSYGTGSEQYF.

The J gene is TRBJ1-1, the V gene TRBV5-4. The CDR3 totals 14 residues. Germline CDR1 SGHNT, CDR2 YYREEE (reference sequence). CDR3 residues: CASSRLHMNTEAFF.

V gene TRBV20-1 combines with J gene TRBJ1-2; TCRdb calls TRBD1, which cannot be checked without DNA. The CDR3 is 13 amino acids. CDR1 is DFQATT, CDR2 SNEGSKA, per germline (reference sequence). This chain's CDR3 is CSAGGQGNYGYTF.

The rearrangement links TRBV24-1 to TRBJ2-1; with no DNA, the TCRdb D assignment of TRBD2 cannot be verified. CDR1 and CDR2 from the germline V gene are KGHDR and SFDVKD. The CDR3 runs to 20 residues. The CDR3 reads CATSDALVGTSGTSYNEQFF.

The chain has TRBV7-3 and TRBJ2-2. The length of the CDR3 is 16 residues. The germline gives CDR1 SGHTA, CDR2 FQGTGA. CDR3 in amino acids: CASSLMRLSNTGELFF. Using reference TRBV7-3 and TRBJ2-2 for the parts outside the CDR3, the full variable domain is GAGVSQTPSNKVTEKGKYVELRCDPISGHTALYWYRQSLGQGPEFLIYFQGTGAADDSGLPNDRFFAVRPEGSVSTLKIQRTERGDSAVYLCASSLMRLSNTGELFFGEGSRLTVL.

CDR3: CASSQAAVSEQYF. This chain joins TRBV4-3 and TRBJ2-7. This CDR3 contains 13 residues. CDR1 and CDR2 (germline): LGHNA, YSLEER.

The chain is built from TRBV13 and TRBJ2-1; without DNA, the TCRdb call of TRBD2 cannot be checked. The germline V gene encodes CDR1 PRHDT and CDR2 FYEKMQ (reference sequence). The CDR3 consists of 16 residues. CDR3 region: CASSLGLGLAGYEQFF.

The V gene is TRBV6-1, the J gene TRBJ2-3; TCRdb's D call of TRBD2 is untestable without DNA. The germline V gene encodes CDR1 MNHNS and CDR2 SASEGT. The CDR3 covers 15 residues. CDR3 protein: CASSPWTSGEDTQYF.

The chain is built from TRBV20-1 and TRBJ1-1. The germline gives CDR1 DFQATT, CDR2 SNEGSKA (reference sequence). CDR3 size: 11 residues. CDR3 protein: CSAIYGRGAFF.

The V call is TRBV4-2, the J call TRBJ1-4. The CDR3 is 11 residues long. Germline CDR1 reads LGHNA; CDR2 reads YNFKEQ. The CDR3 here is CASSYEEKLFF.